This passage covers 32 T cell receptor beta chains from one sample sequenced in a study of early T cells in non-severe SARS-CoV-2 infection. TCRdb reprocessed the 5' RACE reads with MiXCR, giving one entry per CDR3 protein. Seen here are 90,000 to 130,000 distinct CDR3 sequences, roughly an eighth observed once, and the top ten hold roughly 2.9%. Sequences were obtained from whole blood. Source of these receptors: an adult who was a healthcare worker with PCR-confirmed SARS-CoV-2 infection or an uninfected control (not recorded which).

This clonotype was seen repeatedly, ten times or more. The chain has TRBV7-3 and TRBJ2-1; 8 bases line up with TRBD2. V shed 5 bases, J shed 5 bases, and the junction held 8 bases outside the gene matches. CDR3 size: 15 residues. Germline V lookup: CDR1 SGHTA, CDR2 FQGTGA. CDR3 DNA: TGTGCCAGCAGCCCCTTGACTAGCGTCGACAATGAGCAGTTCTTC. Amino acids: CASSPLTSVDNEQFF.

This clonotype was found many times. J is TRBJ2-1 and V is TRBV7-2; 11 positions agree with TRBD2. The trim removed 5 bases at V and 7 bases at J, leaving 4 bases unmatched. This CDR3 contains 14 residues. Looked up from germline, CDR1 is SGHTA and CDR2 is FQGNSA. The CDR3 region has the DNA TGTGCCAGCAGCCCCGGACTAGCGGGTAATGAGCAGTTCTTC. This translates into CASSPGLAGNEQFF.

This clonotype was observed many times. V gene TRBV7-9 combines with J gene TRBJ1-2; tentative D call: TRBD1 (5 bases). The germline V gene has CDR1 SEHNR and CDR2 FQNEAQ (reference sequence). The CDR3 spans 18 residues. Deletions cut 2 bases from V and 7 bases from J, with 26 bases between. The CDR3 is CASSLTGTELLRPGGYTF. CDR3 nucleotides: TGTGCCAGCAGCTTAACCGGGACGGAGCTTCTGAGGCCAGGTGGCTACACCTTC.

The rearrangement uses TRBV19 and TRBJ1-2, with a weak D call TRBD1 (6 bases). Per germline, CDR1 LNHDA and CDR2 SQIVND (reference sequence). The CDR3 totals 15 residues. The V end lost 6 bases, the J end lost 4 bases, and 18 bases lay between the germline ends. This CDR3 is CASSPITGNSYGYTF. CDR3 DNA sequence: TGTGCCAGTAGCCCTATAACAGGGAACTCCTATGGCTACACCTTC.

This clonotype was counted many times. The chain couples TRBV7-9 to TRBJ1-1, with D unresolved. This CDR3 is built from 12 residues. Germline assignment: CDR1 SEHNR and CDR2 FQNEAQ (reference sequence). Trimming removed 1 base from V and 6 bases from J, with 6 bases in between. The CDR3 spells CASSLGVSEAFF. The CDR3 DNA reads as TGTGCCAGCAGCTTAGGAGTTTCTGAAGCTTTCTTT. Full variable domain (outside the CDR3, taken from reference TRBV7-9 and TRBJ1-1): DTGVSQNPRHKITKRGQNVTFRCDPISEHNRLYWYRQTLGQGPEFLTYFQNEAQLEKSRLLSDRFSAERPKGSFSTLEIQRTEQGDSAMYLCASSLGVSEAFFGQGTRLTVV.

This clonotype occurred a few times. V usage is TRBV10-1 and J usage is TRBJ2-1; possibly TRBD2 for D (6 bases). Germline V gene data show CDR1 as WNHNN and CDR2 as SYGVQD (reference sequence). There are 14 residues in the CDR3. V was clipped by 6 bases and J by 0 bases, with 9 bases between them. The CDR3 DNA is TGCGCCAGCAGCGGGGGTGCCTCCTACAATGAGCAGTTCTTC. Amino acid sequence: CASSGGASYNEQFF.

Within the sample, this clonotype is medium-sized. The J gene is TRBJ1-1, the V gene TRBV27; D is possibly TRBD1 (6 bases). The germline V gene has CDR1 MNHEY and CDR2 SMNVEV (reference sequence). The CDR3 has 16 amino acids. The germline V and J ends were trimmed by 5 bases and 0 bases, with 16 bases remaining between them. CDR3 nucleotide sequence: TGTGCCAGCAGTACGTATTTGGAGGGGGTGAACACTGAAGCTTTCTTT. This translates into CASSTYLEGVNTEAFF.

This clonotype was seen a handful of times. The V call is TRBV9, the J call TRBJ2-6; D may be TRBD1 (5 bases). In germline, CDR1 is SGDLS, CDR2 YYNGEE. With 4 bases removed from V and 2 bases from J, the gap between germline ends came to 19 bases. The CDR3 runs 18 residues. The DNA for the CDR3 is TGTGCCAGCAGCTTTTGGGGCCTCCTCCCCACTGGGGCCAACGTCCTGACTTTC. This gives the protein CASSFWGLLPTGANVLTF.

This clonotype came up many times. V and J are TRBV6-5 and TRBJ1-2, with D perhaps matching TRBD1 (5 bases). CDR1 is MNHEY, CDR2 SVGAGI, per germline. V lost 2 bases to trimming and J lost 6 bases, with 16 bases between them. The CDR3 length is 15 residues. In nucleotides, the CDR3 is TGTGCCAGCAGTTACCTGCAAACACGAGGGGATGGCTACACCTTC. Translated, it gives CASSYLQTRGDGYTF.

This sequence joins TRBV19 and TRBJ2-2; 7 nucleotides agree with TRBD2. The CDR3 is 15 residues long. Germline V gene sequence: CDR1 LNHDA, CDR2 SQIVND (reference sequence). After removal of 6 bases from V and 3 bases from J, the junction contained 7 bases not matched to a gene. The CDR3 nucleotides are TGTGCCAGTAGGGCGCCGGGGGGTGACACCGGGGAGCTGTTTTTT. Translating gives CASRAPGGDTGELFF.

This chain joins TRBV3-1 and TRBJ1-6; possible D gene TRBD1, 6 bases. The CDR3 contains 16 residues. Germline loops: CDR1 LGHDT, CDR2 YNNKEL (reference sequence). Trimming stripped 3 bases from V and 5 bases from J, with 14 bases between. The DNA of the CDR3 is TGTGCCAGCAGCCAGAACCACAGGGCCCATAATTCACCCCTCCACTTT. It translates to CASSQNHRAHNSPLHF.

This clonotype has only a few counts. The genes are TRBV29-1 and TRBJ1-2, with no clear D. The germline V gene has CDR1 SQVTM and CDR2 ANQGSEA. There are 13 residues in the CDR3. The V end was cut by 5 bases, the J end by 5 bases, with 15 bases between. The CDR3 nucleotides read TGCAGCGTTCTGGGCCCCGGGAGGTATGGCTACACCTTC. Translated: CSVLGPGRYGYTF.

The chain is built from TRBV12-3 or TRBV12-4 and TRBJ1-2; no reliable D call. The CDR3 consists of 14 residues. Trimming took 6 bases from V and 0 from J, leaving 11 bases between them. The CDR3: CASSPPGANYGYTF. The CDR3 region has the DNA TGTGCCAGCAGCCCCCCAGGTGCTAACTATGGCTACACCTTC.

The sample holds many counts of this clonotype. The chain couples TRBV24-1 to TRBJ2-3; TRBD1 agrees at 11 bases. The CDR3 consists of 16 residues. CDR1 KGHDR and CDR2 SFDVKD come from the germline V gene. Trimming cost V 5 bases and J 1 base; bases outside gene matches: 4. This chain's CDR3 is CATSGGTGGRTDTQYF. In DNA form, the CDR3 reads TGTGCCACCAGTGGCGGGACAGGGGGGCGCACAGATACGCAGTATTTT.

At least ten counts were recorded for this clonotype. Germline and junction disagree at one end, which may indicate a read error. The chain is built from TRBV5-4 and TRBJ2-5, with 10 bases that match TRBD2. CDR3 size: 14 residues. Germline V CDR1 and CDR2: SGHNT, YYREEE (reference sequence). The CDR3 sequence: CASSLPGTSVARHF. In nucleotides, the CDR3 is TGTGCCAGCAGCTTACCCGGGACTAGCGTCGCCCGACACTTC.

The chain uses TRBV19 and TRBJ1-2; weak D call: TRBD1 (5 bases). The V end lost 5 bases, the J end lost 7 bases, and 20 bases lay between the germline ends. The CDR3 consists of 15 residues. Germline assignment: CDR1 LNHDA and CDR2 SQIVND (reference sequence). The CDR3 DNA sequence: TGTGCCAGTAGTGGACCGGCCTTCTCAGGGTTTGGCTACACCTTC. Its protein product is CASSGPAFSGFGYTF. Full variable domain (outside the CDR3, taken from reference TRBV19 and TRBJ1-2): DGGITQSPKYLFRKEGQNVTLSCEQNLNHDAMYWYRQDPGQGLRLIYYSQIVNDFQKGDIAEGYSVSREKKESFPLTVTSAQKNPTAFYLCASSGPAFSGFGYTFGSGTRLTVV.

The chain recombines TRBV5-6 with TRBJ2-3, with D possibly TRBD1 on 5 matching bases. V was cut by 4 bases and J by 5 bases, with 20 bases left in between. The CDR3 is 16 residues long. The V gene's germline CDR1 is SGHDT and CDR2 YYEEEE. The CDR3 region is CASSLGEGLGRDTQYF. The CDR3 DNA follows: TGTGCCAGCAGCCTTGGGGAAGGTCTGGGGCGAGATACGCAGTATTTT. The full variable domain, in which reference TRBV5-6 and TRBJ2-3 provide the parts outside the CDR3, is DAGVTQSPTHLIKTRGQQVTLRCSPKSGHDTVSWYQQALGQGPQFIFQYYEEEERQRGNFPDRFSGHQFPNYSSELNVNALLLGDSALYLCASSLGEGLGRDTQYFGPGTRLTVL.

This clonotype occurred a few times. The chain combines TRBV5-1 with TRBJ2-7; D is perhaps TRBD2 (5 bases). Germline V gives CDR1 SGHRS, CDR2 YFSETQ. The CDR3 runs to 15 residues. Trimming stripped 4 bases from V and 0 bases from J, with 14 bases between. Here the CDR3 DNA reads TGCGCCAGCAGCCCAGGACTCGGAAGCTCCTACGAGCAGTACTTC. It is translated as CASSPGLGSSYEQYF.

In its sample, this clonotype was seen a few times. The CDR3, as DNA: TGTGCCAGCAGCGTCAGAGACGAGACCCAGTACTTC. Its protein product is CASSVRDETQYF. This chain uses TRBV9 with TRBJ2-5; D gene unclear. This CDR3 is built from 12 residues. Germline loops: CDR1 SGDLS, CDR2 YYNGEE. V dropped 2 bases and J dropped 5 bases, with 7 bases sitting between them.

This clonotype was picked up a small number of times. The gene calls are TRBV27 and TRBJ1-5, with 12 bases that match TRBD1. The CDR3 sequence is 15 residues long. Germline V gives CDR1 MNHEY, CDR2 SMNVEV (reference sequence). The ends lost 6 bases at V and 3 bases at J; junction bases unmatched: 3. This CDR3 reads CASRWGQGANQPQHF. The CDR3 nucleotides read TGTGCCAGCAGATGGGGACAGGGGGCCAATCAGCCCCAGCATTTT.

This clonotype was found once. One end of the junction fails to match germline, which may point to a read error. J is TRBJ1-5 and V is TRBV19, with D unresolved. Germline V lookup: CDR1 LNHDA, CDR2 SQIVND (reference sequence). The CDR3 loop spans 14 amino acids. DNA for the CDR3: TGTGCCAGTAGTATCGGAACAGACAATCGGCCCCAGCATTTT. It translates to CASSIGTDNRPQHF.

The table lists this clonotype with a few counts. The rearrangement links TRBV11-3 to TRBJ1-6; D is unresolved. V was cut by 1 base and J by 5 bases, with 12 bases left in between. There are 16 residues in the CDR3. Germline CDR1 is SGHNT and CDR2 is YENEEA. CDR3: CASSLGTVGNNSPLHF. CDR3 sequence (DNA): TGTGCCAGCAGCTTAGGAACGGTGGGAAATAATTCACCCCTCCACTTT.

This clonotype has just a few counts. The V gene is TRBV12-3 or TRBV12-4, the J gene TRBJ2-3; 12 positions match TRBD2. This CDR3 is 15 amino acids long. J gave up 5 bases and V 8 bases, and 8 bases lay outside the gene matches. CDR3 sequence: CASALAGGPGDTQYF. The CDR3 coding sequence is TGTGCCAGCGCTCTAGCGGGAGGGCCAGGAGATACGCAGTATTTT.

This chain uses TRBV3-1 with TRBJ2-4, with 7 bases fitting TRBD1. Germline assignment: CDR1 LGHDT and CDR2 YNNKEL (reference sequence). The CDR3 contains 15 residues. After removal of 0 bases from V and 1 base from J, the junction contained 0 bases not matched to a gene. The CDR3 loop reads CASSQETGAKNIQYF. CDR3 nucleotide sequence: TGTGCCAGCAGCCAAGAGACAGGGGCCAAAAACATTCAGTACTTC.

This clonotype showed up many times. J is TRBJ1-1 and V is TRBV10-3, with D possibly matching TRBD1 (5 bases). CDR1 and CDR2 (germline): ENHRY, SYGVKD. The CDR3 contains 12 residues. Between the trimmed V and J ends, which lost 10 bases and 7 bases, there was a span of 16 bases. The DNA of the CDR3 is TGTGCCACCAGAGGCCTGGGACTTGAAGCTTTCTTT. This gives the protein CATRGLGLEAFF.

CDR3 sequence (DNA): TGTGCCAGAAACAGGGGGCTCGATGAAAAACTGTTTTTT. Its translation is CARNRGLDEKLFF. The chain recombines TRBV5-4 with TRBJ1-4; 9 positions agree with TRBD1. V shed 8 bases and J 6 bases; nucleotides not matched to a gene: 5. Per germline, CDR1 SGHNT and CDR2 YYREEE (reference sequence). This CDR3 region has 13 residues.

This clonotype was recorded many times. The chain joins TRBV4-1 to TRBJ1-6, with 7 positions matching TRBD1. Germline CDR1 is MGHRA and CDR2 is YSYEKL. This CDR3 comprises 15 residues. Trimming cost V 1 base and J 10 bases; bases outside gene matches: 7. CDR3 coding DNA: TGCGCCAGCAGCCAAGCCGGGGACAGTGGCTCACCCCTCCACTTT. Amino acids: CASSQAGDSGSPLHF.

This clonotype has only a few counts. The chain combines TRBV5-5 with TRBJ1-5; D gene ambiguous. Deletions cut 3 bases from V and 4 bases from J, with 11 bases between. CDR1 SGHKS and CDR2 YYEKEE come from the germline V gene (reference sequence). The CDR3 contains 14 residues. The CDR3 is CASSSPTGNQPQHF. CDR3 nucleotide sequence: TGTGCCAGCAGCTCCCCCACGGGGAATCAGCCCCAGCATTTT.

A few counts support this clonotype. V and J are TRBV12-5 and TRBJ2-1, with TRBD2 as a possible D gene (6 bases). With 3 bases removed from V and 5 bases from J, the gap between germline ends came to 17 bases. The length of the CDR3 is 16 residues. The germline CDR1 and CDR2 sequences are LGHNT and FRNRAP. The CDR3 is CASGFSKGGADNEQFF. The CDR3 region has the DNA TGTGCTAGTGGTTTTAGCAAAGGCGGGGCCGACAATGAGCAGTTCTTC. The variable domain in full, with the rest retrieved from reference TRBV12-5 and TRBJ2-1, is DARVTQTPRHKVTEMGQEVTMRCQPILGHNTVFWYRQTMMQGLELLAYFRNRAPLDDSGMPKDRFSAEMPDATLATLKIQPSEPRDSAVYFCASGFSKGGADNEQFFGPGTRLTVL.

This clonotype was counted at least ten times. The genes are TRBV5-1 and TRBJ2-3, with D perhaps given as TRBD1 or TRBD2 (5 bases each). V lost 0 bases and J lost 6, with 17 bases in between. Looked up from germline, CDR1 is SGHRS and CDR2 is YFSETQ. The CDR3 extends over 16 amino acids. This CDR3 is CASSLATGLSPDTQYF. The CDR3 DNA is TGCGCCAGCAGCTTGGCCACAGGACTCTCCCCCGATACGCAGTATTTT.

This clonotype was found a few times. The chain joins TRBV7-6 to TRBJ2-7; 9 bases align to TRBD1. Losses at the gene ends were 7 bases for V and 6 bases for J; bases not matched to a gene: 10. Germline V gene sequence: CDR1 SGHVS, CDR2 FNYEAQ. The CDR3 is 14 amino acids. In nucleotides, the CDR3 is TGTGCCAGCACCCCTCTCCGACAGGGGGGCGAGCAGTACTTC. It translates to CASTPLRQGGEQYF.

The table lists this clonotype with many counts. The chain carries TRBV6-1 and TRBJ2-7; tentative D call: TRBD1 (6 bases). Per the germline V gene, CDR1 is MNHNS and CDR2 is SASEGT. There are 14 residues in the CDR3. The germline V and J ends were trimmed by 5 bases and 7 bases, with 18 bases remaining between them. The CDR3 loop is CASSPGQVLGEQYF. The CDR3 DNA reads TGTGCCAGCAGTCCGGGACAAGTCCTGGGGGAGCAGTACTTC.